This T cell receptor (beta chain) was sequenced during a study of T-cell reconstitution after alpha-beta-depleted transplantation in children. This clonotype was found many times. Molecular barcoding with unique molecular identifiers was used for the TCRbeta library. Via MiXCR, TCRdb re-called the PCR reads, giving one row per CDR3 protein. The sample carries 200,000 to 250,000 distinct CDR3 sequences, 9.5% to 15% recorded once. The source material was PBMCs from the stem cell graft donor, sampled from the stem cell graft. The origin of this receptor is a human donor who donated a stem cell graft to a child with acute lymphoblastic leukemia.

The CDR3 DNA sequence: TGCGCCAGCAGCCAAGATCCTTACCAAGAGACCCAGTACTTC. Its translation is CASSQDPYQETQYF. The chain has TRBV4-1 and TRBJ2-5; no reliable D call. Trimming stripped 0 bases from V and 0 bases from J, with 5 bases between. Germline V gene data show CDR1 as MGHRA and CDR2 as YSYEKL. This CDR3 region has 14 residues.